This is a list of T cell receptor beta chains from one sample in a study of blood T cell repertoires in COVID-19. Produced via immunoSEQ multiplex PCR; TCRdb's table is partial and in-frame only. The table includes 150,000 to 200,000 clones, 65% to 90% detected once. Sample: PBMCs or T cells enriched from blood (not recorded which). Receptor source: a man in his forties or fifties who had recovered from COVID-19. The conserved cysteine and the conserved F or W are not part of the CDR3 here. Fields, in order: clone size, V gene, J gene, CDR3 protein. Not all rows give a size; the values are once, few, many and, for expanded clones, a class.

.	TRBV27	TRBJ1-6	ASSLAVGDYNSPLH
.	TRBV18	TRBJ2-7	ASSPPQGFYEQY
once	TRBV7-8	TRBJ1-1	ASSLAGGGSYTEAF
.	TRBV6-9	TRBJ2-5	ASSYTQSTGDRETQY
.	TRBV7-3	TRBJ2-1	ASSVYTGGKNNEQF
.	TRBV11-3	TRBJ2-7	ASSLGRGEQY
.	TRBV18	TRBJ2-5	ASSPPGQPQETQY
.	TRBV11-2	TRBJ2-2	ASSPGSGTNTGELF
once	TRBV11-2	TRBJ2-7	ATSLAGKGEQY
few	TRBV5-1	TRBJ2-7	ASSANNRGRGYEQY
.	TRBV24-1	TRBJ2-7	ATSDREGLDEQY
.	TRBV9	TRBJ1-4	ASSAPSQGPSEKLF
once	TRBV3-1/TRBV3-2	TRBJ2-7	ASTGAWDEQY
.	TRBV2	TRBJ2-5	ASSLTTGIQETQY
.	TRBV11-2	TRBJ2-2	ASSIGTSTGELF
once	TRBV11-1	TRBJ2-3	ASSFSSGDTQY
.	TRBV6-6	TRBJ1-5	ASSFWTGGNQPQH
few	TRBV7-6	TRBJ2-1	ASSLAPGLTSGIGNEQF
once	TRBV12-5	TRBJ1-6	ASGLVLGHREPVSLNNSPLH
.	TRBV4-1	TRBJ2-6	ASSQSGGAGANVLT
.	TRBV30	TRBJ2-1	AWSVYSGTYRDEQF
.	TRBV7-2	TRBJ2-7	ASSSGQGGEQY
.	TRBV27	TRBJ2-6	ASSHRQISSGANVLT
.	TRBV28	TRBJ1-2	ASSPGQGNYGYT
.	TRBV27	TRBJ1-2	ASSPRAGGPNYGYT
.	TRBV2	TRBJ2-1	ASSPTSGRVYNEQF
once	TRBV5-8	TRBJ2-7	ASSFGVGSYEQY
.	TRBV3-1/TRBV3-2	TRBJ1-2	ASSQLGGGYT
.	TRBV4-1	TRBJ1-6	ASSRSGGSSYNSPLH
.	TRBV24-1	TRBJ1-4	ATISNGVGGRYPTNEKLF
.	TRBV5-4	TRBJ1-1	ASTKDRGLLYTEAF
.	TRBV5-1	TRBJ1-2	ASSLGTASYGYT
.	TRBV7-9	TRBJ2-3	ASSSLDFSVDTQY
.	TRBV5-6	TRBJ1-1	ASSLVDRMNTEAF
.	TRBV7-3	TRBJ2-3	ASSLNGNGGRAPDTQY
few	TRBV4-2	TRBJ2-3	ASSQEGLAGSD